This entry is about one T cell receptor (beta chain). Its target is unknown. Germline values: CDR1 MDHEN, CDR2 SYDVKM. CDR3 length: 11 amino acids. The V and J ends lost 2 bases and 14 bases respectively, with 9 bases between them. The data stem from a study of cytomegalovirus exposure and HLA in healthy donors. Study outcomes and limitations: In a later analysis, compared with equally common non-associated chains, HLA-associated beta chains were more expanded. Most CMV-associated TCR beta chains appeared HLA-restricted in a later analysis. The availability of immune exposure information extended only to CMV serostatus.

PCR used 60 Vbeta primers and 13 Jbeta primers. This table comes from immunoSEQ multiplex PCR, and its TCRdb copy is limited to in-frame clones, with some not included. The sample has about 120,000 clones, around 74% seen once. Material: PBMCs. The sequence was collected from a woman aged 18-29 years in good health and CMV-seronegative. The rearrangement uses TRBV28 and TRBJ1-4; tentatively, D is TRBD1 (5 bases). The CDR3 reads CASSLEDILFF. DNA of the CDR3: TGTGCCAGCAGTTTAGAGGACATCCTGTTTTTT.